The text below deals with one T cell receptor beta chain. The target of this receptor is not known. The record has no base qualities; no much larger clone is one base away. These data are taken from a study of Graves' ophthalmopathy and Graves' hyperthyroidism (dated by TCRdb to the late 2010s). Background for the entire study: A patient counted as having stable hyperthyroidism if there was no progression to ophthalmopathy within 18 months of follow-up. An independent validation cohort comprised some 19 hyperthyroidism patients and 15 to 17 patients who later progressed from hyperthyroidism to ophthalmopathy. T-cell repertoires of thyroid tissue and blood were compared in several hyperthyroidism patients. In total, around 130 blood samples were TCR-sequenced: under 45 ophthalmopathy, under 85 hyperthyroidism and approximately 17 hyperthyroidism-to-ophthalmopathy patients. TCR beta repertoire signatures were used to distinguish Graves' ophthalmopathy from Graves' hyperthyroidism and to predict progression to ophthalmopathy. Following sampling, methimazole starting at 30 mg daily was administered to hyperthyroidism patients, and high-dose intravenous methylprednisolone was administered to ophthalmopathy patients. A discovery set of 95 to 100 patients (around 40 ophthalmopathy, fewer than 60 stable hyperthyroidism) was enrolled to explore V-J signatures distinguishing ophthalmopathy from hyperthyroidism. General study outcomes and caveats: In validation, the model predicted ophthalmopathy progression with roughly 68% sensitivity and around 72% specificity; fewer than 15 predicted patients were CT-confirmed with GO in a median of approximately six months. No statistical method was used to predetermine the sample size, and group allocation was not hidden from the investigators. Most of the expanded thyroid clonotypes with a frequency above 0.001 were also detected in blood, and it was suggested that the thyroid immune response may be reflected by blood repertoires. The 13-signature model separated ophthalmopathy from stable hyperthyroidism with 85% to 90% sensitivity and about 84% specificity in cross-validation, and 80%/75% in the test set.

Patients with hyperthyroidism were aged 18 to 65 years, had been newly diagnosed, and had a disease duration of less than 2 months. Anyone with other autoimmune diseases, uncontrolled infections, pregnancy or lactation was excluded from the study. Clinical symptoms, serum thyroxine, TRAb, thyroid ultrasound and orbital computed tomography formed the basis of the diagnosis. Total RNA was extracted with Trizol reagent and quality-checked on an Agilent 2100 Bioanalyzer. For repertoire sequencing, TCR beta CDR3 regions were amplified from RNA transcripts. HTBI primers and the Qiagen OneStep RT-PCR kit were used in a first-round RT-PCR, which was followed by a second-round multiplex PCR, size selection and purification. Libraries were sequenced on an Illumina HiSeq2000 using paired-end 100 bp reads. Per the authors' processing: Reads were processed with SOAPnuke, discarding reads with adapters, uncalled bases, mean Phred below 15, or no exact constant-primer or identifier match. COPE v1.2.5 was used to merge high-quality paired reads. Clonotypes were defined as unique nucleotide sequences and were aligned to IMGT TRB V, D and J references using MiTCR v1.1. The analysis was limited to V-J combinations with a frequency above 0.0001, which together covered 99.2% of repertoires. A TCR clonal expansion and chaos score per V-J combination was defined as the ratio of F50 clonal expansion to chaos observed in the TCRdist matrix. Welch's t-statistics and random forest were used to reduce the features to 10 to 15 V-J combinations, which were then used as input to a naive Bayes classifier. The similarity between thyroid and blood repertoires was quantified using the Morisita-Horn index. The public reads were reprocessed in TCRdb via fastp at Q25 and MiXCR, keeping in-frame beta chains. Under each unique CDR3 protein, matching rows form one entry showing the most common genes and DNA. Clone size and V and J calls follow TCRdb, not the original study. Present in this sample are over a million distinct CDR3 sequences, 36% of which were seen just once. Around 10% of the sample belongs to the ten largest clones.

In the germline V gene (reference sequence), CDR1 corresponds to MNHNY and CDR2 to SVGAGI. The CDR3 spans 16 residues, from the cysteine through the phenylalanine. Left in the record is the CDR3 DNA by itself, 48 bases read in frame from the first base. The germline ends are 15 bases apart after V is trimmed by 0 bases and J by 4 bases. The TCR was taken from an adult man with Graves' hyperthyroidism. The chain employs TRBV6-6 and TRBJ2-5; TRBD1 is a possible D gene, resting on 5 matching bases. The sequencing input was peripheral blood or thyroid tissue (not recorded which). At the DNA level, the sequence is TGTGCCAGCAGTTACTCTGGGGCCCTTGGTCGAGAGACCCAGTACTTC. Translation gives CASSYSGALGRETQYF.